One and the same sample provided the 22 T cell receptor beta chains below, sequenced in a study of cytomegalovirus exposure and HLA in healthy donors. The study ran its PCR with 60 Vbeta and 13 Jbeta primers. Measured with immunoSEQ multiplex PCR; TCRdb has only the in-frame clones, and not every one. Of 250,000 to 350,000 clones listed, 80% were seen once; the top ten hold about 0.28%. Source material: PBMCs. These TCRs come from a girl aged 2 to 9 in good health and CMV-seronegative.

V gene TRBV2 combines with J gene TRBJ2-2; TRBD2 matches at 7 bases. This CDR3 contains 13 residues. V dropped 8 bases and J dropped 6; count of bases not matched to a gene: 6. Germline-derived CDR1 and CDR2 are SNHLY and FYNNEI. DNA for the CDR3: TGTGCCAGCCGGGAGGAATACGCCGGGGAGCTGTTTTTT. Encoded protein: CASREEYAGELFF.

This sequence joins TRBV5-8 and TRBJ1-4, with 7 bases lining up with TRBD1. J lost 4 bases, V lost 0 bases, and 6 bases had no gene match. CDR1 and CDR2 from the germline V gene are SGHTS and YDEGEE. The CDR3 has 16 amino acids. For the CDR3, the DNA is TGTGCCAGCAGCTTGGGGACAGGCGGTTATAATGAAAAACTGTTTTTT. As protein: CASSLGTGGYNEKLFF.

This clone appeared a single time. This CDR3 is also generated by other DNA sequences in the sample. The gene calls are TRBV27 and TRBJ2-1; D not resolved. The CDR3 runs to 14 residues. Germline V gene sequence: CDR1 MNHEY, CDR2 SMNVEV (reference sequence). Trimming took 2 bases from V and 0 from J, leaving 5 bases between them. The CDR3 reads CASSLRGSYNEQFF. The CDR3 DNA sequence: TGTGCCAGCAGTTTAAGAGGCTCCTACAATGAGCAGTTCTTC.

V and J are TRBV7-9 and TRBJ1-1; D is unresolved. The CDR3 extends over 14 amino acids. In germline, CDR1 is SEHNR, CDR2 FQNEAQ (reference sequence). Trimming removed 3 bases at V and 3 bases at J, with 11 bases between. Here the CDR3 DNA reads TGTGCCAGCAGCTTTTCCACGGGTGACACTGAAGCTTTCTTT. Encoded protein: CASSFSTGDTEAFF.

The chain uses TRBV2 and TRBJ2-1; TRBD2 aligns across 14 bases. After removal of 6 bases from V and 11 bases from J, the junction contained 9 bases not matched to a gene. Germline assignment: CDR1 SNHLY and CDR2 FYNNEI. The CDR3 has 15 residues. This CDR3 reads CASSSRLAGGPQQFF. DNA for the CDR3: TGTGCCAGCAGCTCCCGACTAGCGGGAGGGCCTCAGCAGTTCTTC. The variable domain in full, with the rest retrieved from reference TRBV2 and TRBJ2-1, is EPEVTQTPSHQVTQMGQEVILRCVPISNHLYFYWYRQILGQKVEFLVSFYNNEISEKSEIFDDQFSVERPDGSNFTLKIRSTKLEDSAMYFCASSSRLAGGPQQFFGPGTRLTVL.

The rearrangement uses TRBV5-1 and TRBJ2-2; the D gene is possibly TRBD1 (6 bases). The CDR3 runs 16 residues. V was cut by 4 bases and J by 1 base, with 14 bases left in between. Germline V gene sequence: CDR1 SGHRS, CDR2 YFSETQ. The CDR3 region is CASSGFGTLNTGELFF. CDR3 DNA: TGCGCCAGCAGCGGATTTGGGACACTGAACACCGGGGAGCTGTTTTTT.

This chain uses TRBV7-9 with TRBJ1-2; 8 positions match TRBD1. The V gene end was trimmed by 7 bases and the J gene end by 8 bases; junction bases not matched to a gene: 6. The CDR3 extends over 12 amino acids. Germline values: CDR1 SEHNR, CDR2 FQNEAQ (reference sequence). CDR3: CASTRGREGYTF. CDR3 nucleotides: TGTGCCAGCACCAGGGGGCGAGAGGGCTACACCTTC.

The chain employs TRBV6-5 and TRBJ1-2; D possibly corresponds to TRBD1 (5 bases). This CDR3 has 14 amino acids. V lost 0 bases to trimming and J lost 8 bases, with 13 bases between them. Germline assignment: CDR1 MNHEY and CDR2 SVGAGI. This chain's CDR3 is CASSYSSRTPGYTF. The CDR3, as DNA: TGTGCCAGCAGTTACTCCAGCCGGACACCGGGCTACACCTTC.

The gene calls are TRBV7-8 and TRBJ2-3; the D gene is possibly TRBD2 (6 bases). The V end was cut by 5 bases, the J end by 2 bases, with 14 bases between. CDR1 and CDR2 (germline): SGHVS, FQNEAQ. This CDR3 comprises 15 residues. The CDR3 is CASSRSRRDTDTQYF. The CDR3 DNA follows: TGTGCCAGCAGCCGCTCCCGGAGGGACACAGATACGCAGTATTTT.

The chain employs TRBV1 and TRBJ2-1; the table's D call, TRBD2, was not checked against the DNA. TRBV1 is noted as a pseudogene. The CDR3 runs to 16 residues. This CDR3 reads CTSSLRSGRKYNEQFF. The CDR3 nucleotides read TGCACCAGCAGCTTAAGAAGCGGGAGGAAATACAATGAGCAGTTCTTC.

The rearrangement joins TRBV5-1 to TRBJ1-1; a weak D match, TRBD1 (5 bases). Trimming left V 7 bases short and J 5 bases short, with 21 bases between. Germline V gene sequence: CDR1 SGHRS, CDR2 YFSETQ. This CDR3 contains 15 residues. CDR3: CASGTQNRRGTEAFF. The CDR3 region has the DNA TGCGCCAGCGGGACTCAAAACAGGCGGGGGACTGAAGCTTTCTTT.

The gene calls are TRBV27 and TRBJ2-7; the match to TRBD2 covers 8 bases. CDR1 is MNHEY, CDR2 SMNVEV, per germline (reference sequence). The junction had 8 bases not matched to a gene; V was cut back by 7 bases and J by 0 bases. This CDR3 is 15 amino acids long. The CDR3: CASTPSGGSSYEQYF. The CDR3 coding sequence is TGTGCCAGCACCCCATCGGGGGGGAGCTCCTACGAGCAGTACTTC.

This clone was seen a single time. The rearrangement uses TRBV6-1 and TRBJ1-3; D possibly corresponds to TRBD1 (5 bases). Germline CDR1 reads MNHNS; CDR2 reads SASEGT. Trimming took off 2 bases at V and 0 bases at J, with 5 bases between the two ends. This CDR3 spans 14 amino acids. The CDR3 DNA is TGTGCCAGCAGTGAAAGGGGCTCTGGAAACACCATATATTTT. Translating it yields CASSERGSGNTIYF.

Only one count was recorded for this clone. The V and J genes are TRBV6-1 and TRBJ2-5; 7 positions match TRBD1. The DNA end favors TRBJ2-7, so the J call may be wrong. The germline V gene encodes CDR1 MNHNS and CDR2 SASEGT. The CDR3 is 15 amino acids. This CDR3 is CASSRTGESSYEQYF. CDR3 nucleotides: TGTGCCAGCAGCAGGACAGGCGAGAGCTCCTACGAGCAGTACTTC.

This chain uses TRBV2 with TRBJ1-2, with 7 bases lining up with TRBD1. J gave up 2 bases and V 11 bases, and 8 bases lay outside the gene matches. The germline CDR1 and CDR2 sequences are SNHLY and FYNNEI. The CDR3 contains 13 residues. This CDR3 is CACGQAPNYGYTF. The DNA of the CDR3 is TGTGCCTGTGGACAGGCTCCAAACTATGGCTACACCTTC. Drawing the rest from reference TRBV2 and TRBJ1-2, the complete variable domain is EPEVTQTPSHQVTQMGQEVILRCVPISNHLYFYWYRQILGQKVEFLVSFYNNEISEKSEIFDDQFSVERPDGSNFTLKIRSTKLEDSAMYFCACGQAPNYGYTFGSGTRLTVV.

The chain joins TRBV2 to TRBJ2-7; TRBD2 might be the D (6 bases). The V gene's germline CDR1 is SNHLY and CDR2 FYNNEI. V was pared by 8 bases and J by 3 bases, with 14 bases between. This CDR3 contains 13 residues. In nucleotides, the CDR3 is TGTGCCAGCCAAGGAGGGTTTGGCTACGAGCAGTACTTC. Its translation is CASQGGFGYEQYF.

This CDR3 is CASSETHTYEQYF. The CDR3 DNA follows: TGCGCCAGCAGTGAGACGCACACCTACGAGCAGTACTTC. The chain combines TRBV10-2 with TRBJ2-7, with unresolved D. The ends were cut back, 2 bases at V and 2 bases at J, with 7 bases in the middle. CDR1 and CDR2 from the germline V gene are WSHSY and SAAADI. The CDR3 consists of 13 residues.

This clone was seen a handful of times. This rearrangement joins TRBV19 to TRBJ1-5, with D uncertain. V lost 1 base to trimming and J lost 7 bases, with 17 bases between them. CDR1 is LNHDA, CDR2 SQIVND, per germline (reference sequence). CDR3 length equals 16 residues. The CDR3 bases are TGTGCCAGTAGTATAGGGAGGGCAAACAACAACCAGCCCCAGCATTTT. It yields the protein CASSIGRANNNQPQHF.

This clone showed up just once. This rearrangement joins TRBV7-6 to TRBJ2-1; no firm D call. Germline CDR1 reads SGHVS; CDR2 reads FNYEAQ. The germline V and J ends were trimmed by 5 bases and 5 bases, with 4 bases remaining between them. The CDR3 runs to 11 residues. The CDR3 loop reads CASSTNNEQFF. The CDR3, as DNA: TGTGCCAGCAGCACAAACAATGAGCAGTTCTTC.

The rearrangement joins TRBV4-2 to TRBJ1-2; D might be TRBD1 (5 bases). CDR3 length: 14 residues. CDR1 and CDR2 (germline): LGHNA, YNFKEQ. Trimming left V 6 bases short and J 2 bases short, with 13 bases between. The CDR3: CASRPSTENYGYTF. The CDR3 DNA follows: TGTGCCAGCAGACCATCGACAGAAAACTATGGCTACACCTTC.

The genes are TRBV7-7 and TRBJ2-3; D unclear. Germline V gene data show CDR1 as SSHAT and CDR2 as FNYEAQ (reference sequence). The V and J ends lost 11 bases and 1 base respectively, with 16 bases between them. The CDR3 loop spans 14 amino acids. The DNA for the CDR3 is TGTGCCGGAAGTAAGACAACTCGCACAGATACGCAGTATTTT. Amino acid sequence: CAGSKTTRTDTQYF.

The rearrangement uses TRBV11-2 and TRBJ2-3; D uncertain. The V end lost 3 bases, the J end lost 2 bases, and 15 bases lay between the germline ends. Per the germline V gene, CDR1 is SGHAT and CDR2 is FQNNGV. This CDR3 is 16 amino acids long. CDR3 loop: CASSLSPRLNTDTQYF. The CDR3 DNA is TGTGCCAGCAGCTTGTCCCCGCGGCTAAACACAGATACGCAGTATTTT.